The next 22 T cell receptor beta chains were all read from a single sample in a study of OX40 agonist ivuxolimab in advanced cancers. TCRdb's copy holds only in-frame clones and misses some; the assay was immunoSEQ multiplex PCR. Of more than 40,000 clones listed, 88% are singletons. This material consisted of CD4+ or CD8+ T cells sorted from blood, taken in a trial of the OX40 agonist ivuxolimab. Receptors were obtained from an adult with an advanced solid tumor such as melanoma, head and neck, liver or kidney cancer.

This clone was recorded only once. The rearrangement links TRBV5-6 to TRBJ1-1, with a tentative D call TRBD1 (6 bases). V lost 4 bases to trimming and J lost 9 bases, with 13 bases between them. The CDR3 contains 12 residues. Germline CDR1 SGHDT, CDR2 YYEEEE. The CDR3 region is CASSPDSTQAFF. CDR3 sequence (DNA): TGTGCCAGCAGCCCGGACAGCACGCAAGCTTTCTTT.

CDR3 in DNA: TGTGCCAGCAGTTATATGGGGACTAGCGGGAGTAATGAGCAGTTCTTC. Amino acids: CASSYMGTSGSNEQFF. J is TRBJ2-1 and V is TRBV6-5, with 14 bases matching TRBD2. CDR3 length: 16 residues. Trimming removed 3 bases from V and 7 bases from J; junction bases left unmatched: 5. The germline gives CDR1 MNHEY, CDR2 SVGAGI.

The CDR3 region is CASSYRGAGELFF. The CDR3 coding sequence is TGTGCCAGCAGTTACAGGGGGGCCGGGGAGCTGTTTTTT. The J gene is TRBJ2-2, the V gene TRBV6-5; tentatively, D is TRBD1 or TRBD2 (6 bases each). CDR1 MNHEY and CDR2 SVGAGI come from the germline V gene. The ends were cut back, 2 bases at V and 6 bases at J, with 7 bases in the middle. The CDR3 covers 13 residues.

This clone was detected only once. The rearrangement uses TRBV4-3 and TRBJ2-4; unclear D gene. V was pared by 0 bases and J by 8 bases, with 14 bases between. CDR3 length equals 15 residues. From germline, CDR1 is LGHNA and CDR2 YSLEER. CDR3 region: CASSQESRRRDIQYF. Written as DNA, the CDR3 is TGCGCCAGCAGCCAAGAATCCAGAAGACGGGACATTCAGTACTTC.

V gene TRBV30 combines with J gene TRBJ2-2; unclear D gene. CDR3 length: 11 residues. The germline V gene encodes CDR1 GTSNPN and CDR2 SVGIG (reference sequence). The V end was cut by 4 bases, the J end by 6 bases, with 6 bases between. The DNA of the CDR3 is TGTGCCTGGATGGTATCCGGGGAGCTGTTTTTT. Its protein product is CAWMVSGELFF.

This rearrangement joins TRBV7-2 to TRBJ2-7; D unclear. The CDR3 consists of 12 residues. Deletions cut 2 bases from V and 6 bases from J, with 8 bases between. Germline lookup yields CDR1 SGHTA and CDR2 FQGNSA. The CDR3 nucleotides are TGTGCCAGCAGCTTAAGCTCCCTCGAGCAGTACTTC. Translated, it gives CASSLSSLEQYF.

The gene calls are TRBV28 and TRBJ2-1; a weak D match, TRBD2 (6 bases). Per the germline V gene, CDR1 is MDHEN and CDR2 is SYDVKM. V lost 3 bases and J 9 bases, leaving 18 bases between the germline ends. The CDR3 totals 15 residues. CDR3 coding DNA: TGTGCCAGCAGTTTTCGTACGGGACTGGGCAGTGAGCAGTTCTTC. Translating it yields CASSFRTGLGSEQFF.

The chain recombines TRBV4-3 with TRBJ2-3; 11 bases match TRBD2. J lost 2 bases, V lost 1 base, and 2 bases had no gene match. Germline V gives CDR1 LGHNA, CDR2 YSLEER. The CDR3 extends over 16 amino acids. The CDR3 DNA sequence: TGCGCCAGCAGCCAAGCACTAGCGGGAGCCACAGATACGCAGTATTTT. This codes for CASSQALAGATDTQYF.

This clone appeared a single time. The CDR3 bases are TGTGCCAGCAGCCGGGGACAGGGAGGCGGTGAAGCTTTCTTT. Translated: CASSRGQGGGEAFF. The chain combines TRBV7-9 with TRBJ1-1, with TRBD1 identical over 9 bases. Germline V gene sequence: CDR1 SEHNR, CDR2 FQNEAQ (reference sequence). The CDR3 extends over 14 amino acids. V dropped 5 bases and J dropped 7; count of bases not matched to a gene: 8.

This clone has just one count. CDR3 region: CASSARGGEKLFF. Here the CDR3 DNA reads TGTGCCAGCAGCGCGAGGGGAGGTGAAAAACTGTTTTTT. V and J are TRBV5-6 and TRBJ1-4; D possibly corresponds to TRBD1 (5 bases). CDR3 length equals 13 residues. The V gene's germline CDR1 is SGHDT and CDR2 YYEEEE. V gave up 4 bases and J gave up 7 bases, with 11 bases separating them.

The chain carries TRBV9 and TRBJ2-7; 8 bases align to TRBD1. This CDR3 is built from 14 residues. J lost 3 bases, V lost 0 bases, and 2 bases had no gene match. CDR1 is SGDLS and CDR2 is YYNGEE in the germline V gene. The CDR3 loop is CASSVGGQDYEQYF. The DNA of the CDR3 is TGTGCCAGCAGCGTAGGGGGACAGGACTACGAGCAGTACTTC.

The chain carries TRBV18 and TRBJ2-7; 13 bases agree with TRBD2. The CDR3 contains 17 residues. Unmatched junction bases numbered 12, after V lost 6 bases and J lost 4 bases. Germline V gives CDR1 KGHSH, CDR2 LQKENI. The CDR3 DNA sequence: TGTGCCAGCTCCCTCCAATGGGGACTAGCGGGAAATTACGAGCAGTACTTC. Protein sequence: CASSLQWGLAGNYEQYF.

The V gene is TRBV7-2, the J gene TRBJ2-6, with D tentatively TRBD1 (5 bases). This CDR3 has 17 amino acids. V shed 5 bases and J shed 0 bases, with 14 bases lying between them. Germline V gene lookup returns CDR1 SGHTA and CDR2 FQGNSA. CDR3 residues: CASSPLAGLSGANVLTF. The CDR3 coding sequence is TGTGCCAGCAGCCCCCTTGCAGGGCTCTCTGGGGCCAACGTCCTGACTTTC. Complete variable domain (other parts from reference TRBV7-2 and TRBJ2-6): GAGVSQSPSNKVTEKGKDVELRCDPISGHTALYWYRQSLGQGLEFLIYFQGNSAPDKSGLPSDRFSAERTGGSVSTLTIQRTQQEDSAVYLCASSPLAGLSGANVLTFGAGSRLTVL.

This clone was detected once. The CDR3 protein is CASSLGPPSGGELFF. CDR3 nucleotide sequence: TGTGCCAGCAGCTTAGGGCCCCCTTCAGGCGGGGAGCTGTTTTTT. The chain joins TRBV13 to TRBJ2-2; no clear D gene. V was trimmed by 0 bases and J by 7 bases, leaving 12 bases between them. From germline, CDR1 is PRHDT and CDR2 FYEKMQ (reference sequence). The CDR3 covers 15 residues.

This chain connects TRBV11-3 to TRBJ2-1, with D possibly called TRBD1 or TRBD2 (6 bases each). The CDR3 is 14 amino acids. CDR1 and CDR2 (germline): SGHNT, YENEEA. With 7 bases removed from V and 9 bases from J, the gap between germline ends came to 19 bases. Written as DNA, the CDR3 is TGTGCCAGCATTCTTGGAGGGGGTCGGATTGAGCAGTTCTTC. It codes for CASILGGGRIEQFF.

The rearrangement links TRBV7-8 to TRBJ2-6; 7 bases line up with TRBD1. J lost 0 bases, V lost 4 bases, and 9 bases had no gene match. The CDR3 has 18 residues. The germline V gene encodes CDR1 SGHVS and CDR2 FQNEAQ. The CDR3 loop is CASSYRGSLVSGANVLTF. CDR3 nucleotides: TGTGCCAGCAGCTACAGGGGAAGTTTGGTCTCTGGGGCCAACGTCCTGACTTTC.

This clone appeared once. V gene TRBV10-3 combines with J gene TRBJ2-5; TRBD2 matches 7 bases. Per germline, CDR1 ENHRY and CDR2 SYGVKD. The CDR3 runs to 11 residues. The V and J ends lost 8 bases and 4 bases, in that order; junction bases with no gene match: 1. The CDR3 protein is CAIGGGETQYF. DNA of the CDR3: TGTGCCATCGGGGGGGGAGAGACCCAGTACTTC.

The chain combines TRBV4-1 with TRBJ1-3, with a weak D call TRBD1 (5 bases). CDR1 and CDR2 from the germline V gene are MGHRA and YSYEKL. Trimming left V 6 bases short and J 1 base short, with 13 bases between. The CDR3 contains 15 residues. The CDR3 bases are TGCGCCAGCAGGATCGACAGACATTCTGGAAACACCATATATTTT. This codes for CASRIDRHSGNTIYF.

The V and J genes are TRBV10-3 and TRBJ2-2, with a weak D call TRBD1 (5 bases). V lost 10 bases and J 1 base, leaving 13 bases between the germline ends. Germline values: CDR1 ENHRY, CDR2 SYGVKD. The length of the CDR3 is 14 residues. DNA for the CDR3: TGTGCCACCAAGCATCAGGGGAACACCGGGGAGCTGTTTTTT. This sequence encodes CATKHQGNTGELFF.

V gene TRBV4-2 combines with J gene TRBJ2-5; TRBD2 is a possible D gene (6 bases). Per the germline V gene, CDR1 is LGHNA and CDR2 is YNFKEQ. The CDR3 runs 15 residues. V lost 4 bases and J 2 bases, leaving 14 bases between the germline ends. The CDR3 DNA reads TGTGCCAGCAGCCTCCATGAGCGGGTACAAGAGACCCAGTACTTC. It yields the protein CASSLHERVQETQYF.

This clone was observed a single time. V and J are TRBV6-5 and TRBJ1-5; 7 positions match TRBD1. The V gene's germline CDR1 is MNHEY and CDR2 SVGAGI. This CDR3 comprises 14 residues. The V and J ends lost 6 bases and 6 bases, in that order; junction bases with no gene match: 8. DNA of the CDR3: TGTGCCAGCAGCCCCGGGACAGAAGGTCAGCCCCAGCATTTT. This codes for CASSPGTEGQPQHF.

The CDR3 DNA is TGTGCCAGCCGTAGACAGGGGAACTACGAGCAGTACTTC. This encodes CASRRQGNYEQYF. The chain employs TRBV28 and TRBJ2-7, with 8 bases fitting TRBD1. There are 13 residues in the CDR3. CDR1 and CDR2 (germline): MDHEN, SYDVKM. J was trimmed by 3 bases and V by 8 bases; bases with no gene match: 6.